The TCR beta chain described here comes from a study of blood T cell repertoires in COVID-19. Across the whole study: T cells, B-cell-depleted T cells, or PBMCs supplied cDNA or gDNA.

The V and J ends lost 9 bases and 2 bases respectively, with 14 bases between them. The CDR3 length is 14 residues. The germline gives CDR1 LNHNV, CDR2 YYDKDF (reference sequence). The authors' processing: Estimation of nucleated cell counts was performed using reference gene primer amplification. Assay used: immunoSEQ multiplex PCR; TCRdb lists only in-frame clones, some missing. V and J calls and clone size are those listed in that table; D and trimming were worked out from the DNA. The table has 140,000 to 150,000 clones, 84% seen once; the top ten hold 30% to 45%. Source material: peripheral blood. The sequence came from a human donor in a cohort sampled during active COVID-19. The rearrangement uses TRBV15 and TRBJ1-5; D is undetermined. This CDR3 reads CATTSDQGNQPQHF. The CDR3 DNA is TGTGCCACTACTTCGGATCAGGGCAATCAGCCCCAGCATTTT.